The clone carrying this TCR beta chain occurred a few times. CDR1 and CDR2 from the germline V gene are SEHNR and FQNEAQ (reference sequence). Trimming cost V 5 bases and J 3 bases, with 5 bases left between them. CDR3 length: 11 amino acids. CD25-based Treg depletion was applied to purified naive CD4+ T cells. TCRdb called the 5' RACE reads again in MiXCR, with one record for every CDR3 protein. The sample lists some 62,000 distinct CDR3 sequences, nearly 30% occurring once. The clonotype was recovered from a female donor with breast cancer. Sequenced: tumor-infiltrating naive CD4+ T cells sorted from the breast tumor. Sample subset: naive CD4+ T cells, CD4+CD45RA+CD25-. This chain joins TRBV7-9 and TRBJ2-7; D is ambiguous. CDR3 in amino acids: CASSTYYEQYF. CDR3 bases: TGTGCCAGCAGCACCTACTACGAGCAGTACTTC.